This T cell receptor (beta chain) was identified during a study of cytomegalovirus exposure and HLA in healthy donors. A single count supports this clone. In the PCR, 60 Vbeta and 13 Jbeta primers were used. Clones were read by immunoSEQ multiplex PCR, and TCRdb kept only the in-frame ones, dropping some. The sample gives more than 50,000 clones, 70% of which show up once; roughly 19% is in the top ten. Germline CDR1 and CDR2: SGHVS and FQNEAQ. The CDR3 sequence is 14 residues long. V was clipped by 4 bases and J by 9 bases; unmatched bases: 7. The chain carries TRBV7-8 and TRBJ2-7; 12 bases agree with TRBD1. The sequenced sample consisted of PBMCs. This receptor was identified in a woman aged 60-75 years in good health and CMV-seropositive. As DNA, the CDR3 is TGTGCCAGCAGCTCCGGGACAGGGGGCGCAAGGCAGTACTTC. Amino acid sequence: CASSSGTGGARQYF. Full variable domain (rest looked up from reference TRBV7-8 and TRBJ2-7): GAGVSQSPRYKVAKRGQDVALRCDPISGHVSLFWYQQALGQGPEFLTYFQNEAQLDKSGLPSDRFFAERPEGSVSTLKIQRTQQEDSAVYLCASSSGTGGARQYFGPGTRLTVT.